This TCR beta chain was identified during a study of immune cell composition in non-small cell lung cancer. General study results and limits: Lung adenocarcinomas had lower top 10 clone scores and clonality than squamous tumours. Squamous carcinomas (roughly 80%) more often had tumour-associated clones >0.5% than adenocarcinomas (roughly 33%).

By frequency in the sample, this clone is medium-sized. Its matching antigen is unknown. Germline V gene sequence: CDR1 SEHNR, CDR2 FQNEAQ (reference sequence). The CDR3 is made up of 15 amino acids. V was clipped by 5 bases and J by 1 base; unmatched bases: 7. This table comes from immunoSEQ multiplex PCR, and its TCRdb copy is limited to in-frame clones, with some not included. This sample yields around 10,000 clones, of which 50% to 75% are seen a single time; approximately 20% belongs to the top ten. The sample taken for sequencing was lung tumor tissue. The genes are TRBV7-9 and TRBJ1-1; 7 nucleotides align to TRBD1. This TCR came from a human donor with non-small cell lung cancer. CDR3 sequence: CASSPTDRRNTEAFF. CDR3 in DNA: TGTGCCAGCAGCCCAACGGACAGGAGGAACACTGAAGCTTTCTTT. Variable domain in full (rest from reference TRBV7-9 and TRBJ1-1): DTGVSQNPRHKITKRGQNVTFRCDPISEHNRLYWYRQTLGQGPEFLTYFQNEAQLEKSRLLSDRFSAERPKGSFSTLEIQRTEQGDSAMYLCASSPTDRRNTEAFFGQGTRLTVV.